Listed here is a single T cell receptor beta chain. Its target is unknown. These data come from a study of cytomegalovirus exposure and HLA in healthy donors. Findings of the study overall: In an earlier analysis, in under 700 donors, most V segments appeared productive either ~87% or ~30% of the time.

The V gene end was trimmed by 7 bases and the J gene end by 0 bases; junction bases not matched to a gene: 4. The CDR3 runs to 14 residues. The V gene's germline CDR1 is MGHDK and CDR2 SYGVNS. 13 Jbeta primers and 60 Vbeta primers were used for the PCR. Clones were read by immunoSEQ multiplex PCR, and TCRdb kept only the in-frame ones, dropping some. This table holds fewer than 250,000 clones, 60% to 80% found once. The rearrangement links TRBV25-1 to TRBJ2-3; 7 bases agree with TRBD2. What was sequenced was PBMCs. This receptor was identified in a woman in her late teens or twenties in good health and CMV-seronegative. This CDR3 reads CASIGGGSTDTQYF. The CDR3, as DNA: TGTGCCAGCATTGGGGGGGGAAGCACAGATACGCAGTATTTT.